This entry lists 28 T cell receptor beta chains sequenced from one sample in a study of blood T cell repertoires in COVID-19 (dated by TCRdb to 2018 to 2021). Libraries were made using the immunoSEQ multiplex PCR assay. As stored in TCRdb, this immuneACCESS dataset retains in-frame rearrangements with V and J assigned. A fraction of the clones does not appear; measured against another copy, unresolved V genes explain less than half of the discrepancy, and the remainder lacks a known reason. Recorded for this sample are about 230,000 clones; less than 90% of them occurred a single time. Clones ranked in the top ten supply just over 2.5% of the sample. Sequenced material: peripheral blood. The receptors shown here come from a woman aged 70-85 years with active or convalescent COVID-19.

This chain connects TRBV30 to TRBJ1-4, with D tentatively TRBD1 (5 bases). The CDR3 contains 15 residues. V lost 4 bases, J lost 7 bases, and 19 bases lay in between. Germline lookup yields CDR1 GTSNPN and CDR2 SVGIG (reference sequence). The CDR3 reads CAWTESWGRGEKLFF. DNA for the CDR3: TGTGCCTGGACGGAATCGTGGGGAAGGGGTGAAAAACTGTTTTTT.

CDR3 nucleotide sequence: TGTGCCGGGAGGGGAGCCGGGGAGCTGTTTTTT. Translated: CAGRGAGELFF. The chain combines TRBV28 with TRBJ2-2, with 7 positions matching TRBD2. CDR1 is MDHEN, CDR2 SYDVKM, per germline. The CDR3 covers 11 residues. The trim removed 11 bases at V and 6 bases at J, leaving 3 bases unmatched.

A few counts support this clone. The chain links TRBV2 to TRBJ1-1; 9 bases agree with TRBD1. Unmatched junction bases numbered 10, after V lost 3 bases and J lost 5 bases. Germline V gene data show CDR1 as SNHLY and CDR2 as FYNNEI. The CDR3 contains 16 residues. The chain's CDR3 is CASSEGQGLGKTEAFF. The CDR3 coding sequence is TGTGCCAGCAGTGAGGGACAGGGCTTGGGTAAGACTGAAGCTTTCTTT.

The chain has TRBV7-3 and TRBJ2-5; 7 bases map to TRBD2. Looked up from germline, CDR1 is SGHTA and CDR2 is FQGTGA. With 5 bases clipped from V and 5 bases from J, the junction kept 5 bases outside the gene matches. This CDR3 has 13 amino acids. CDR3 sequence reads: CASSRGLGETQYF. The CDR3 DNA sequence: TGTGCCAGCAGCCGTGGACTAGGGGAGACCCAGTACTTC.

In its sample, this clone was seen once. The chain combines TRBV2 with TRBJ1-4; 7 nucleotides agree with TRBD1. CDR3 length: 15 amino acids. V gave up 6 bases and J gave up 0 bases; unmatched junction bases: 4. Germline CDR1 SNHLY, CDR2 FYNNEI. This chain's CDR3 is CASRLDRSTNEKLFF. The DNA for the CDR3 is TGTGCCAGCAGACTGGACAGGTCAACTAATGAAAAACTGTTTTTT.

The CDR3 sequence is CASSVAGGNTGELFF. The CDR3 region has the DNA TGTGCCAGCAGTGTAGCGGGAGGGAACACCGGGGAGCTGTTTTTT. The J gene is TRBJ2-2, the V gene TRBV6-1, with 10 positions matching TRBD2. Germline lookup yields CDR1 MNHNS and CDR2 SASEGT. This CDR3 spans 15 amino acids. The J segment lost 1 base and the V segment lost 4 bases, leaving 0 bases of the junction unmatched.

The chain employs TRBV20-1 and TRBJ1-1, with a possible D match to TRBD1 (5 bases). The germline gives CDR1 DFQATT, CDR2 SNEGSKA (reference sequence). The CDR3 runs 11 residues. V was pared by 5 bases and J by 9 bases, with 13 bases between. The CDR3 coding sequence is TGCAGTGCTGGGGGGGAAGGGAAAGCTTTCTTT. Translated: CSAGGEGKAFF.

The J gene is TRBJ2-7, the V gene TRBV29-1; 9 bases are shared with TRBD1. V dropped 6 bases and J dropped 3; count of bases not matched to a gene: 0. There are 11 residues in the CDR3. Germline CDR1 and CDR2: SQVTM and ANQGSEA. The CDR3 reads CSVDRGYEQYF. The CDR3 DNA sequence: TGCAGCGTGGACAGGGGCTACGAGCAGTACTTC.

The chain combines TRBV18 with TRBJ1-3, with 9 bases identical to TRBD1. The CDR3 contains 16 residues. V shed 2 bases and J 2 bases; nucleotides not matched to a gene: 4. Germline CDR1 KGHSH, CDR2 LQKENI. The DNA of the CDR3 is TGTGCCAGCTCACCAACGGGACAGGGAACTGGAAACACCATATATTTT. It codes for CASSPTGQGTGNTIYF.

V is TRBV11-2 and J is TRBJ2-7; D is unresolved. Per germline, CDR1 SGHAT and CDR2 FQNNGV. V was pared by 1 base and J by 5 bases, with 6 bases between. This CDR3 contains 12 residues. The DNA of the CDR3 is TGTGCCAGCAGCTTAGGCGCGAACGAGCAGTACTTC. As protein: CASSLGANEQYF.

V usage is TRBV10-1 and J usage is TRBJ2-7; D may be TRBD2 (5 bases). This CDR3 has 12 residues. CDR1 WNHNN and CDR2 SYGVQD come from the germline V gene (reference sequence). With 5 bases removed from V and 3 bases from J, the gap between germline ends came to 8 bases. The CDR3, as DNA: TGCGCCAGCAGTCGCCGGGGCTACGAGCAGTACTTC. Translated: CASSRRGYEQYF.

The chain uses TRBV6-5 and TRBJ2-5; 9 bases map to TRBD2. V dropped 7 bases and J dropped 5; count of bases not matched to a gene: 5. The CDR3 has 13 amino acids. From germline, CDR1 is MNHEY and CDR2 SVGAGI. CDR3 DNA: TGTGCCAGCAAAGCGGGAGGAACGGAGACCCAGTACTTC. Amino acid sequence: CASKAGGTETQYF.

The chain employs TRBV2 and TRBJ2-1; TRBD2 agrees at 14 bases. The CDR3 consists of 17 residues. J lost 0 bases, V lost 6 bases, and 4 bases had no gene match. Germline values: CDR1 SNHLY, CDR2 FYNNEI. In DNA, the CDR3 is TGTGCCAGCAGAACCGGGACTAGCGGGAGCTCCTACAATGAGCAGTTCTTC. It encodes CASRTGTSGSSYNEQFF.

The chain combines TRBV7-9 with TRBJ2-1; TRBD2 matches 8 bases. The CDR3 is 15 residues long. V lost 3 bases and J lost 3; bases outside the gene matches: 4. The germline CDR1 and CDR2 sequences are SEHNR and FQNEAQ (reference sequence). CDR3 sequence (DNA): TGTGCCAGCAGCTTTATGGCGGGAGGCTACAATGAGCAGTTCTTC. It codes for CASSFMAGGYNEQFF.

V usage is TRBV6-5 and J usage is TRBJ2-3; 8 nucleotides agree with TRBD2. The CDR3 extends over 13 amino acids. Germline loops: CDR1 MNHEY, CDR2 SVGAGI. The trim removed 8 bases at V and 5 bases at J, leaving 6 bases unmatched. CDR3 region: CASREGPKDTQYF. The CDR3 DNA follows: TGTGCCAGCCGGGAGGGCCCCAAAGATACGCAGTATTTT.

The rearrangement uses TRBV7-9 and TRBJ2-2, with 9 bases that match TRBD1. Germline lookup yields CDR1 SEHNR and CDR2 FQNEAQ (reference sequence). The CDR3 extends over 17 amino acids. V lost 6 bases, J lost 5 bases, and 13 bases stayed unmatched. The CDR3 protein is CASRPRTGDQRTGELFF. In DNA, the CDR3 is TGTGCCAGCAGGCCCAGGACAGGGGACCAACGGACCGGGGAGCTGTTTTTT.

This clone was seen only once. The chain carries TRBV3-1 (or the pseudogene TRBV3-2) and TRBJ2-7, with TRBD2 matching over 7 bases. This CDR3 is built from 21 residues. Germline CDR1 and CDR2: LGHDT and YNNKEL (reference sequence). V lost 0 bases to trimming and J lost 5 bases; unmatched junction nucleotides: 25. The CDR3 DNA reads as TGTGCCAGCAGCCAAGAATCCCGTAGTTTTTGGCGGGAGCACTCGATCGACGAGCAGTACTTC. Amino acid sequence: CASSQESRSFWREHSIDEQYF.

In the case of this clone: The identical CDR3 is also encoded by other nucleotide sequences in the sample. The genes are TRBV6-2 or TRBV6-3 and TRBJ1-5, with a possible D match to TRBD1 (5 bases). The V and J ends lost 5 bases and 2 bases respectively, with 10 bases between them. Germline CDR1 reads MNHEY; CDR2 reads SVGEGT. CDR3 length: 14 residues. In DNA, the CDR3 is TGTGCCAGCAGTCCCGGGGGGGGCAATCAGCCCCAGCATTTT. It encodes CASSPGGGNQPQHF.

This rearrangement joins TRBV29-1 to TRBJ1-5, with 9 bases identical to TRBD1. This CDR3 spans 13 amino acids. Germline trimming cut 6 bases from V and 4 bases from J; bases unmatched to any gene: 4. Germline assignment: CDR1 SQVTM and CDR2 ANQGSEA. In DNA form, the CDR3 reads TGCAGCGTCGGACAGGGGATGAATCAGCCCCAGCATTTT. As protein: CSVGQGMNQPQHF.

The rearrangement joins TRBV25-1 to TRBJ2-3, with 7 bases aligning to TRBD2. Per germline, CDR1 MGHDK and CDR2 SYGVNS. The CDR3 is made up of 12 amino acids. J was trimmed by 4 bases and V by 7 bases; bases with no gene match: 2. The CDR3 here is CASTAGADTQYF. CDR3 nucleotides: TGTGCCAGCACGGCGGGAGCAGATACGCAGTATTTT.

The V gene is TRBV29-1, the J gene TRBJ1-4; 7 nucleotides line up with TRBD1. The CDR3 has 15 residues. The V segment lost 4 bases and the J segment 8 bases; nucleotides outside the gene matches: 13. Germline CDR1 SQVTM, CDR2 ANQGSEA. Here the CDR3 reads CSVALRTGDTEKLFF. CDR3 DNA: TGCAGCGTTGCCCTGAGGACAGGAGATACAGAAAAACTGTTTTTT.

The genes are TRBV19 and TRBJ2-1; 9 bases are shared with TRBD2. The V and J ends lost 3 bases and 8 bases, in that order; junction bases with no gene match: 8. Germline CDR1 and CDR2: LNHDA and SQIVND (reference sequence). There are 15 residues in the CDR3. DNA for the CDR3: TGTGCCAGTAGTATTAAGGGACTAGCAATACATGAGCAGTTCTTC. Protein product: CASSIKGLAIHEQFF.

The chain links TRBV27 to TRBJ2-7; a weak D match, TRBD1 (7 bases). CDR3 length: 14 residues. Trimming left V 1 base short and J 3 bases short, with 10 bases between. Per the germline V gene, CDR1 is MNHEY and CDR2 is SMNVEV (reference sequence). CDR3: CASSLWQGGYEQYF. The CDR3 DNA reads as TGTGCCAGCAGTTTATGGCAGGGGGGCTACGAGCAGTACTTC.

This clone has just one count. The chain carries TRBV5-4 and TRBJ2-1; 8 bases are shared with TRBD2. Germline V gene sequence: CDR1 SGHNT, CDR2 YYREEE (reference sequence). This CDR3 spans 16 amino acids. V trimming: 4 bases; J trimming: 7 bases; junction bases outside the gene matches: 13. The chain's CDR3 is CASSSVLAAEGNEQFF. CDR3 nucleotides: TGTGCCAGCAGCAGCGTACTAGCGGCCGAAGGTAATGAGCAGTTCTTC.

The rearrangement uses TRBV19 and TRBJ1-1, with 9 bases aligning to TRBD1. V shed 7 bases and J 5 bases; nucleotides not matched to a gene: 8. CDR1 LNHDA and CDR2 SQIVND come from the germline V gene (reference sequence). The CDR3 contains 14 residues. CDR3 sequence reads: CASTATGGWTEAFF. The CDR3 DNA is TGTGCCAGTACCGCTACAGGGGGCTGGACTGAAGCTTTCTTT.

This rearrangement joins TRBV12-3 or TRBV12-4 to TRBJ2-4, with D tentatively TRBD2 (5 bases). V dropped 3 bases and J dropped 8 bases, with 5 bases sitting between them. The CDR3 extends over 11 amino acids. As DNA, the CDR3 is TGTGCCAGCAGTTTGGGAGACATTCAGTACTTC. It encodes CASSLGDIQYF.

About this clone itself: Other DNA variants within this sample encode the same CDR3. DNA of the CDR3: TGCGCCAGCAGCCTTCTTCAGGGAAACACTGAAGCTTTCTTT. It specifies CASSLLQGNTEAFF. The chain joins TRBV5-1 to TRBJ1-1; a weak D match, TRBD1 (5 bases). Between the trimmed V and J ends, which lost 4 bases and 2 bases, there was a span of 12 bases. The CDR3 is made up of 14 amino acids. CDR1 and CDR2 (germline): SGHRS, YFSETQ.

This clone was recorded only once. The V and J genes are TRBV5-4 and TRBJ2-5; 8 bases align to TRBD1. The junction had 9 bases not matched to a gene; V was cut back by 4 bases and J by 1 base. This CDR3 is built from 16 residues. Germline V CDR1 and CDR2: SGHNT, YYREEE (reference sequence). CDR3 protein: CASSPRTGNIQETQYF. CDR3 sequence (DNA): TGTGCCAGCAGCCCCCGGACAGGGAATATCCAAGAGACCCAGTACTTC. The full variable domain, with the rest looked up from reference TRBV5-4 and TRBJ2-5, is ETGVTQSPTHLIKTRGQQVTLRCSSQSGHNTVSWYQQALGQGPQFIFQYYREEENGRGNFPPRFSGLQFPNYSSELNVNALELDDSALYLCASSPRTGNIQETQYFGPGTRLLVL.